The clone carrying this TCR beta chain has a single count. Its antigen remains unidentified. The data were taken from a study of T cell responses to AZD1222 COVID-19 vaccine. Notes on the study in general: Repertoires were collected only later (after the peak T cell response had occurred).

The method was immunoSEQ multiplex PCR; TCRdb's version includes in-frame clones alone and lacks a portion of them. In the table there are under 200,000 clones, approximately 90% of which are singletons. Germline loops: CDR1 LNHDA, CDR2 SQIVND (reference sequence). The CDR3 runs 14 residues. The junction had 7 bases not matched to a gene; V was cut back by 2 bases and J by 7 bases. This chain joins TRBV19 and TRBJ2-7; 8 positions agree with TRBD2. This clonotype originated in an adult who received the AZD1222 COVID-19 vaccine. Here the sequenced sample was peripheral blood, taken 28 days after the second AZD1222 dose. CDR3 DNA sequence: TGTGCCAGTAGTATAATCGCGGGAGGACCTGAGCAGTACTTC. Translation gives CASSIIAGGPEQYF.